These 22 T cell receptor beta chains were sequenced from one sample in a study of blood T cells in healthy people across ages. It was with a sample-barcoded 5' primer and a J-beta primer mix that a second PCR of about 6 to 12 cycles was run. TCRdb processed the 5' RACE reads anew with MiXCR; each CDR3 protein has one entry. Among 700,000 to 900,000 distinct CDR3 sequences listed, 53% were seen once. Sequenced input: blood. Receptors were obtained from a man aged 80 or over in good health.

This clonotype was recorded a few times. Germline is not matched at one junction end, which may reflect a read error. CDR3 protein: CASSQSPPGTSRDTQYF. The DNA for the CDR3 is TGTGCCAGCAGCCAATCTCCCCCCGGGACTAGCAGAGATACGCAGTATTTT. This chain uses TRBV14 with TRBJ2-3; 9 nucleotides match TRBD2. This CDR3 region has 17 residues. The germline gives CDR1 SGHDN, CDR2 FVKESK.

The table lists this clonotype with many counts. V usage is TRBV28 and J usage is TRBJ2-7; 9 bases are shared with TRBD1. The V and J ends lost 6 bases and 2 bases, in that order; junction bases with no gene match: 11. The germline V gene encodes CDR1 MDHEN and CDR2 SYDVKM. This CDR3 comprises 16 residues. CDR3 DNA: TGTGCCAGCAGCTCTCCGGCTAGGACAGGGGCCTACGAGCAGTACTTC. Translated: CASSSPARTGAYEQYF.

This clonotype was counted a single time. DNA for the CDR3: TGTGCCAGCAGTGACAGGACAGCCGACACTGAAGCTTTCTTT. Translation: CASSDRTADTEAFF. The rearrangement uses TRBV6-5 and TRBJ1-1; D possibly corresponds to TRBD1 (6 bases). Trimming removed 5 bases at V and 3 bases at J, with 13 bases between. Germline V gene lookup returns CDR1 MNHEY and CDR2 SVGAGI. The CDR3 has 14 residues.

The rearrangement links TRBV5-1 to TRBJ2-3; D ambiguous. The CDR3 spans 15 residues. Trimming stripped 1 base from V and 4 bases from J, with 13 bases between. From germline, CDR1 is SGHRS and CDR2 YFSETQ. The CDR3 DNA reads as TGCGCCAGCAGCTTGACCTATGGGTCCGCAGATACGCAGTATTTT. Amino acid sequence: CASSLTYGSADTQYF.

This sequence joins TRBV2 and TRBJ1-4, with no clear D. Trimming took off 6 bases at V and 7 bases at J, with 15 bases between the two ends. The CDR3 extends over 14 amino acids. Germline V gene data show CDR1 as SNHLY and CDR2 as FYNNEI. In nucleotides, the CDR3 is TGTGCCAGCAGGAACGGACGAGCGAGTGAAAAACTGTTTTTT. Translation: CASRNGRASEKLFF.

This clonotype was detected only a few times. The chain uses TRBV12-3 or TRBV12-4 and TRBJ2-4; 7 bases agree with TRBD2. The CDR3 covers 17 residues. V lost 4 bases, J lost 3 bases, and 12 bases stayed unmatched. This CDR3 reads CASSSRSTIAGKNIQYF. Written as DNA, the CDR3 is TGTGCCAGCAGTTCCCGGTCGACTATAGCGGGCAAAAACATTCAGTACTTC.

J is TRBJ1-5 and V is TRBV20-1, with unresolved D. The CDR3 is 17 amino acids. Per germline, CDR1 DFQATT and CDR2 SNEGSKA (reference sequence). Trimming removed 1 base from V and 2 bases from J, with 18 bases in between. The DNA of the CDR3 is TGCAGTGCTAGAGCTACGGGTGGAGGGTTAGGCAATCAGCCCCAGCATTTT. Translated: CSARATGGGLGNQPQHF.

The chain couples TRBV3-1 to TRBJ2-1; 9 nucleotides match TRBD2. The CDR3 spans 15 residues. CDR1 is LGHDT and CDR2 is YNNKEL in the germline V gene (reference sequence). J was trimmed by 6 bases and V by 1 base; bases with no gene match: 4. The CDR3 region has the DNA TGTGCCAGCAGCCAAGTCAGGGGACTAGCCAATGAGCAGTTCTTC. It is translated as CASSQVRGLANEQFF.

As DNA, the CDR3 is TGCAGTGCCGACCCGGGGGCAGGCGGGGGCGAGCAGTACTTC. It translates to CSADPGAGGGEQYF. The chain carries TRBV20-1 and TRBJ2-4; tentative D call: TRBD2 (7 bases). The DNA end favors TRBJ2-7, so the J call may be wrong. The CDR3 length is 14 residues. Germline values: CDR1 DFQATT, CDR2 SNEGSKA (reference sequence).

The CDR3, as DNA: TGTGCCAGCACCCCGGGACTAAGGGCGTCACCCCTCCACTTT. It codes for CASTPGLRASPLHF. This chain uses TRBV12-3 or TRBV12-4 with TRBJ1-6; D is perhaps TRBD1 (5 bases). The CDR3 has 14 amino acids. Deletions cut 7 bases from V and 10 bases from J, with 17 bases between.

V usage is TRBV25-1 and J usage is TRBJ1-2, with D perhaps matching TRBD1 (6 bases). The germline V and J ends were trimmed by 3 bases and 9 bases, with 11 bases remaining between them. The CDR3 length is 12 residues. The germline gives CDR1 MGHDK, CDR2 SYGVNS. The CDR3 nucleotides read TGTGCCAGCAGTGATGGGGGCCCTAGCTACACCTTC. Protein product: CASSDGGPSYTF.

The gene calls are TRBV28 and TRBJ2-5; TRBD1 agrees at 9 bases. The J segment lost 5 bases and the V segment lost 6 bases, leaving 7 bases of the junction unmatched. CDR3 length: 14 residues. The germline V gene encodes CDR1 MDHEN and CDR2 SYDVKM. The CDR3 nucleotides are TGTGCCAGCAGATCCTACAGGGGGCCGGAGACCCAGTACTTC. It encodes CASRSYRGPETQYF.

The chain joins TRBV12-3 or TRBV12-4 to TRBJ2-1; 11 bases line up with TRBD2. The CDR3 covers 16 residues. V shed 6 bases and J 3 bases; nucleotides not matched to a gene: 7. CDR3 sequence reads: CASRYLAGGIYNEQFF. The DNA of the CDR3 is TGTGCCAGCAGATACTTAGCGGGAGGGATCTACAATGAGCAGTTCTTC.

The V gene is TRBV6-6, the J gene TRBJ2-7, with D perhaps TRBD1 (5 bases). Germline assignment: CDR1 MNHNY and CDR2 SVGAGI (reference sequence). Trimming took 2 bases from V and 0 from J, leaving 11 bases between them. The CDR3 length is 15 residues. CDR3: CASSYPRTSSYEQYF. Written as DNA, the CDR3 is TGTGCCAGCAGTTACCCGAGGACATCCTCCTACGAGCAGTACTTC.

In this sample, this clonotype turned up a few times. The V call is TRBV20-1, the J call TRBJ2-6, with D tentatively TRBD2 (5 bases). Germline lookup yields CDR1 DFQATT and CDR2 SNEGSKA (reference sequence). The CDR3 has 16 residues. V was trimmed by 2 bases and J by 0 bases, leaving 11 bases between them. The CDR3 reads CSARLEGLSGANVLTF. The CDR3 region has the DNA TGCAGTGCTAGACTTGAGGGTCTCTCTGGGGCCAACGTCCTGACTTTC.

As regards this clonotype: A much bigger clone sits one base away, suggesting this may be a read error. The rearrangement uses TRBV4-1 and TRBJ2-7, with no clear D. Germline loops: CDR1 MGHRA, CDR2 YSYEKL. This CDR3 has 13 amino acids. The V end was cut by 0 bases, the J end by 2 bases, with 5 bases between. The CDR3 sequence is CASSQDSPYEQYF. In DNA form, the CDR3 reads TGCGCCAGCAGCCAAGACAGTCCCTACGAGCAGTACTTC.

J is TRBJ1-2 and V is TRBV5-1; a weak D match, TRBD1 (5 bases). V lost 4 bases and J lost 0, with 13 bases in between. CDR1 is SGHRS and CDR2 is YFSETQ in the germline V gene. This CDR3 has 15 amino acids. The CDR3, as DNA: TGCGCCAGCAGCACCGACAGCCCGTCTAACTATGGCTACACCTTC. Its translation: CASSTDSPSNYGYTF.

V gene TRBV24-1 combines with J gene TRBJ2-5; 14 positions agree with TRBD2. CDR3 size: 16 residues. V shed 4 bases, J shed 4 bases, and the junction held 4 bases outside the gene matches. Germline loops: CDR1 KGHDR, CDR2 SFDVKD. The CDR3 loop is CATSETSGRGRETQYF. The CDR3 nucleotides read TGTGCCACCAGTGAGACTAGCGGGAGGGGGCGAGAGACCCAGTACTTC.

The gene calls are TRBV2 and TRBJ2-7, with D possibly matching TRBD2 (6 bases). The V end was cut by 6 bases, the J end by 5 bases, with 14 bases between. The CDR3 length is 13 residues. The germline V gene encodes CDR1 SNHLY and CDR2 FYNNEI. The CDR3 coding sequence is TGTGCCAGCAGCAAGGAGGGGTTGAACGAGCAGTACTTC. It is translated as CASSKEGLNEQYF. Based on the CDR3 plus reference TRBV2 and TRBJ2-7, the full variable domain is EPEVTQTPSHQVTQMGQEVILRCVPISNHLYFYWYRQILGQKVEFLVSFYNNEISEKSEIFDDQFSVERPDGSNFTLKIRSTKLEDSAMYFCASSKEGLNEQYFGPGTRLTVT.

The gene calls are TRBV20-1 and TRBJ2-1; 8 bases are a match to TRBD1. J was trimmed by 8 bases and V by 3 bases; bases with no gene match: 6. The germline gives CDR1 DFQATT, CDR2 SNEGSKA (reference sequence). This CDR3 contains 13 residues. The CDR3 spells CSARQGARDEQFF. The CDR3 region has the DNA TGCAGTGCTAGGCAGGGGGCAAGGGATGAGCAGTTCTTC.

V gene TRBV18 combines with J gene TRBJ1-1, with D possibly matching TRBD1 (5 bases). Trimming left V 1 base short and J 6 bases short, with 9 bases between. Germline assignment: CDR1 KGHSH and CDR2 LQKENI. The CDR3 contains 13 residues. In DNA, the CDR3 is TGTGCCAGCTCACCACAGGGACTCTCTGAAGCTTTCTTT. Protein sequence: CASSPQGLSEAFF. Together with reference TRBV18 and TRBJ1-1, the CDR3 gives the full variable domain: NAGVMQNPRHLVRRRGQEARLRCSPMKGHSHVYWYRQLPEEGLKFMVYLQKENIIDESGMPKERFSAEFPKEGPSILRIQQVVRGDSAAYFCASSPQGLSEAFFGQGTRLTVV.

This clonotype was detected a few times. The chain is built from TRBV20-1 and TRBJ1-4; D not certain. CDR3 length equals 13 residues. V lost 4 bases and J lost 0, with 6 bases in between. CDR1 DFQATT and CDR2 SNEGSKA come from the germline V gene (reference sequence). The CDR3: CSAKRATNEKLFF. In DNA form, the CDR3 reads TGCAGTGCTAAACGCGCAACTAATGAAAAACTGTTTTTT.